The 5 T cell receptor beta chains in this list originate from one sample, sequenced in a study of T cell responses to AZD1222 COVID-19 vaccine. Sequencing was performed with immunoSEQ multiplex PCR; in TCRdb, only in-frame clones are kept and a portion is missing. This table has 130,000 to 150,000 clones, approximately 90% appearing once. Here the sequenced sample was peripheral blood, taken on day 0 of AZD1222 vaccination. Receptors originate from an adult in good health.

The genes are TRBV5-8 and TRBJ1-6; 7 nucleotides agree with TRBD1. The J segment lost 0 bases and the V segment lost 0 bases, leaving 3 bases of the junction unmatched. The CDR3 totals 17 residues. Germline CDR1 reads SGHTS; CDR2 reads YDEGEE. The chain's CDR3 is CASSLDRGGSYNSPLHF. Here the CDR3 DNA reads TGTGCCAGCAGCTTGGACAGGGGAGGCTCCTATAATTCACCCCTCCACTTT.

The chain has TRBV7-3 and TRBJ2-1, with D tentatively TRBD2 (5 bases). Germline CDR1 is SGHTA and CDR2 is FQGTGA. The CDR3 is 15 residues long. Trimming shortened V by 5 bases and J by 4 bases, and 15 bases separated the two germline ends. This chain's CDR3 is CASSQRLARYNEQFF. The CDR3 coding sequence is TGTGCCAGCAGCCAGCGGCTAGCACGATACAATGAGCAGTTCTTC.

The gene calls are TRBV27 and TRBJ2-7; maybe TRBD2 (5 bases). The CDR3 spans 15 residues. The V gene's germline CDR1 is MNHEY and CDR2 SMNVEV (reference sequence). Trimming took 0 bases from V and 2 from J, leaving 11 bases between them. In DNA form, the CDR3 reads TGTGCCAGCAGTTTATCGTCCGGGGTCCCCTACGAGCAGTACTTC. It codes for CASSLSSGVPYEQYF.

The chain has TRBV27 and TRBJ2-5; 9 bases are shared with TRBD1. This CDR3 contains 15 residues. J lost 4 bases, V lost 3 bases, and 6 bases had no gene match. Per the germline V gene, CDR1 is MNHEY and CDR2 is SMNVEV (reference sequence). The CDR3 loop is CASSFGQGRLETQYF. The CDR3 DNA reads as TGTGCCAGCAGTTTTGGACAGGGGCGATTAGAGACCCAGTACTTC.

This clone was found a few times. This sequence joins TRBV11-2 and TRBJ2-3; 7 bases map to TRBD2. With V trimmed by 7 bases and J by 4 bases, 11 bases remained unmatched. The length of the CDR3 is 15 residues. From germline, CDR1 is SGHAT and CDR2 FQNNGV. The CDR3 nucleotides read TGTGCCAGCACCTGGGGCGGGAGTGGCGCAGATACGCAGTATTTT. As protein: CASTWGGSGADTQYF.